This TCR beta chain was identified during a study of human thymus T cells. Study conclusions and caveats: Highly overlapping thymic repertoires in unrelated individuals were reported by related research. Apparent bias marked the V and J gene usage of thymic and blood repertoires.

This clone was seen a handful of times. Its matching antigen is unknown. Only in-frame clones appear in the TCRdb table, and some are missing; sequencing was by immunoSEQ multiplex PCR. The sample comprises more than 70,000 clones, around 96% of which are singletons, and 0.031% rests with the top ten. Corrective cardiac operations yielded the resected thymus tissue. Finnish infants who were healthy and having corrective surgery for congenital heart defects made up the donors. Germline CDR1 reads MDHEN; CDR2 reads SYDVKM. The CDR3 loop spans 13 amino acids. V was clipped by 2 bases and J by 0 bases, with 4 bases between them.

V and J are TRBV28 and TRBJ1-2; no reliable D call. This TCR was recovered from a boy less than two years old with a congenital heart defect but otherwise immunologically healthy. The sequencing sample was made of thymus tissue. CDR3 nucleotides: TGTGCCAGCAGTTTAATGGCTAACTATGGCTACACCTTC. Protein sequence: CASSLMANYGYTF.